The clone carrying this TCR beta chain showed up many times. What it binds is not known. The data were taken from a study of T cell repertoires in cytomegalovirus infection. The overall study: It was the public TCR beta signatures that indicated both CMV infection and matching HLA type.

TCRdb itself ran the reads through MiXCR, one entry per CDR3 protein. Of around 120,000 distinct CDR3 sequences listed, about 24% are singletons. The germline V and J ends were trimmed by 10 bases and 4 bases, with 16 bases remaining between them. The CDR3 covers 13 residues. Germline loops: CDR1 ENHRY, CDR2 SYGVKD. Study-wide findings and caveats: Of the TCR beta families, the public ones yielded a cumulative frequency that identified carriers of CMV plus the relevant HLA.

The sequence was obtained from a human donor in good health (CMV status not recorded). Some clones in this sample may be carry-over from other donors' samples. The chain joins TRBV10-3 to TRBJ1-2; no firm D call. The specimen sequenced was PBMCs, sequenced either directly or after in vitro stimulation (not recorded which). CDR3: CATEPSGSYGYTF. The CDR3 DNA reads TGTGCCACCGAGCCCTCCGGAAGCTATGGCTACACCTTC.